Each of the 23 T cell receptor beta chains below was sequenced from the same sample in a study of regulatory T cells in long-lasting Graves disease (dated by TCRdb to the early 2020s). Library method: multiplex PCR. For sequencing, an Illumina HiSeq 4000 was employed. To build TCR beta libraries, CDR3 regions were amplified by Arm-PCR using iRepertoire HTBI primers. TCRdb reran the public reads through fastp at Q25 and MiXCR, keeping productive beta chains. Identical CDR3 proteins give one entry, which carries the most common genes and DNA. Within this sample are 400,000 to 500,000 distinct CDR3 sequences, with 15% of them counted one time only. The ten most abundant clones make up about 8.3% of the sample. The time point tag for this specimen amounts to: newly diagnosed GD, antithyroid drugs for less than 3 months. For both TCR sequencing and RNA sequencing, RNA was extracted from PBMCs using TRIzol.

These data were also reused for a study on T cells in Graves' hyperthyroidism and ophthalmopathy.

The sample in question was peripheral blood mononuclear cells (PBMCs), obtained at new diagnosis, from a patient treated with antithyroid drugs. The origin of the receptors is a woman aged 40-49 years with Graves disease. Donor details come from another sample of the same person, matched by shared clones.

Only a few counts were recorded for this clonotype. The chain uses TRBV19 and TRBJ2-2; 8 bases line up with TRBD1. V shed 7 bases and J 4 bases; nucleotides not matched to a gene: 5. The CDR3 length is 14 residues. In germline, CDR1 is LNHDA, CDR2 SQIVND (reference sequence). CDR3 sequence: CASNQGASTGELFF. The CDR3 DNA follows: TGTGCCAGTAACCAGGGGGCAAGCACCGGGGAGCTGTTTTTT.

A word on this clonotype: A read error likely explains this, since a far larger clone differs by one base. The chain couples TRBV11-2 to TRBJ2-3; D uncertain. This CDR3 has 13 residues. The germline gives CDR1 SGHAT, CDR2 FQNNGV. The CDR3 reads CASSLARFNEQCF. CDR3 DNA sequence: TGTGCCAGCAGCTTAGCACGGTTCAATGAGCAGTGCTTC.

Many counts were recorded for this clonotype. The rearrangement links TRBV11-2 to TRBJ1-2; TRBD1 matches at 8 bases. This CDR3 region has 14 residues. Per germline, CDR1 SGHAT and CDR2 FQNNGV. V shed 4 bases and J 4 bases; nucleotides not matched to a gene: 5. The CDR3 sequence: CASSSGQGVYGYTF. CDR3 sequence (DNA): TGTGCCAGCAGCTCAGGACAGGGAGTCTATGGCTACACCTTC. Full variable domain (outside the CDR3, taken from reference TRBV11-2 and TRBJ1-2): EAGVAQSPRYKIIEKRQSVAFWCNPISGHATLYWYQQILGQGPKLLIQFQNNGVVDDSQLPKDRFSAERLKGVDSTLKIQPAKLEDSAVYLCASSSGQGVYGYTFGSGTRLTVV.

This clonotype was seen more than once but under ten times. J is TRBJ2-2 and V is TRBV9; D is perhaps TRBD1 or TRBD2 (6 bases each). CDR1 and CDR2 from the germline V gene are SGDLS and YYNGEE. CDR3 size: 19 residues. The V end lost 4 bases, the J end lost 1 base, and 23 bases lay between the germline ends. CDR3 residues: CASSPRGGISSLNTGELFF. The DNA of the CDR3 is TGTGCCAGCAGCCCCAGGGGCGGGATCAGCTCACTGAACACCGGGGAGCTGTTTTTT.

This clonotype came up many times. This chain joins TRBV12-3 or TRBV12-4 and TRBJ1-4, with 8 bases aligning to TRBD1. With 5 bases clipped from V and 5 bases from J, the junction kept 7 bases outside the gene matches. The CDR3 has 15 amino acids. The CDR3 sequence is CASSIDRGGNEKLFF. The CDR3 region has the DNA TGTGCCAGCAGTATAGACAGGGGCGGGAATGAAAAACTGTTTTTT.

This clonotype has more than one count but fewer than ten. The chain combines TRBV12-3 or TRBV12-4 with TRBJ2-5; TRBD2 aligns across 9 bases. CDR3 length equals 15 residues. Losses at the gene ends were 3 bases for V and 5 bases for J; bases not matched to a gene: 7. DNA of the CDR3: TGTGCCAGCAGTTTCCGGGATAGCGGGAGTGAGACCCAGTACTTC. Amino acid sequence: CASSFRDSGSETQYF.

Points on this clonotype: It may be a read error: a sequence one base away is much more abundant. The chain employs TRBV20-1 and TRBJ2-7, with D hard to call. Trimming took 7 bases from V and 0 from J, leaving 13 bases between them. Germline assignment: CDR1 DFQATT and CDR2 SNEGSKA (reference sequence). CDR3 length equals 13 residues. The CDR3 region has the DNA TGCAGTGTCCCGGCCCCGAGCTCCTACGAGCAGTACGTC. This encodes CSVPAPSSYEQYV.

This clonotype was detected many times. The chain is built from TRBV2 and TRBJ2-7; a possible D gene is TRBD2 (5 bases). Germline CDR1 is SNHLY and CDR2 is FYNNEI. Trimming pared 8 bases from V and 1 base from J, leaving 9 bases between. The CDR3 consists of 12 residues. The CDR3 region is CASGLFSYEQYF. Written as DNA, the CDR3 is TGTGCCAGCGGACTCTTTTCCTACGAGCAGTACTTC.

This clonotype was picked up many times. In nucleotides, the CDR3 is TGTGCCAGTACCTCATCGGGGGGGGCGGACCAGCCCCAGCATTTT. Translating gives CASTSSGGADQPQHF. V gene TRBV19 combines with J gene TRBJ1-5; D perhaps matches TRBD1 (6 bases). The CDR3 consists of 15 residues. V lost 7 bases to trimming and J lost 7 bases, with 20 bases between them. Germline CDR1 and CDR2: LNHDA and SQIVND (reference sequence).

The sample holds many counts of this clonotype. The rearrangement joins TRBV7-8 to TRBJ1-4; D gene uncertain. The CDR3 contains 12 residues. CDR1 is SGHVS and CDR2 is FQNEAQ in the germline V gene. Trimming shortened V by 6 bases and J by 8 bases, and 10 bases separated the two germline ends. The CDR3 sequence: CASSFWGEKLFF. The CDR3 DNA reads as TGTGCCAGCAGTTTCTGGGGAGAAAAACTGTTTTTT.

As to this clonotype: Possible read error: a much larger clone is one base away. The CDR3 DNA follows: TGTGCCTGCAGCGCGGACAGGCCGCTCAATCAGCCCCAGCATTTT. Its translation: CACSADRPLNQPQHF. V and J are TRBV2 and TRBJ1-5, with 7 bases matching TRBD1. Germline-derived CDR1 and CDR2 are SNHLY and FYNNEI. There are 15 residues in the CDR3.

This clonotype was observed many times. The chain recombines TRBV7-6 with TRBJ2-2, with TRBD1 matching over 9 bases. The CDR3 totals 18 residues. V lost 1 base and J lost 0; bases outside the gene matches: 6. CDR1 and CDR2 from the germline V gene are SGHVS and FNYEAQ. CDR3 sequence: CASSLGGTGSSNTGELFF. The CDR3 nucleotides are TGTGCCAGCAGCTTAGGAGGGACAGGGTCGTCGAACACCGGGGAGCTGTTTTTT.

This clonotype was detected ten times or more. The chain uses TRBV24-1 and TRBJ1-2, with a weak D call TRBD1 (5 bases). Trimming cost V 3 bases and J 6 bases, with 16 bases left between them. This CDR3 region has 15 residues. Germline CDR1 and CDR2: KGHDR and SFDVKD. The CDR3 region has the DNA TGTGCCACCAGTGATCCTTCGGGGGGGAAGCATGGCTACACCTTC. This gives the protein CATSDPSGGKHGYTF.

This clonotype was counted ten times or more. The rearrangement joins TRBV18 to TRBJ2-7; D call uncertain. The CDR3 has 14 amino acids. Per the germline V gene, CDR1 is KGHSH and CDR2 is LQKENI. V lost 4 bases to trimming and J lost 3 bases, with 13 bases between them. The CDR3 DNA reads TGTGCCAGCTCACAGTCAGGTATAGGCTACGAGCAGTACTTC. Translated: CASSQSGIGYEQYF.

In this sample, this clonotype turned up a few times. The gene calls are TRBV24-1 and TRBJ2-5; D unclear. From germline, CDR1 is KGHDR and CDR2 SFDVKD. V shed 4 bases and J shed 9 bases, with 11 bases lying between them. CDR3 size: 12 residues. The CDR3 spells CATSEGPAAQYF. DNA of the CDR3: TGTGCCACCAGTGAGGGCCCTGCGGCCCAGTACTTC.

The chain uses TRBV12-3 or TRBV12-4 and TRBJ2-1, with D unclear. The CDR3 totals 13 residues. Deletions cut 2 bases from V and 5 bases from J, with 7 bases between. The CDR3 DNA reads as TGTGCCAGCAGTTTACTAAGGCACAATGAGCAGTTCTTC. It is translated as CASSLLRHNEQFF.

This clonotype was found many times. The gene calls are TRBV2 and TRBJ1-4, with TRBD1 matching over 9 bases. The CDR3 totals 14 residues. Losses at the gene ends were 6 bases for V and 8 bases for J; bases not matched to a gene: 7. Germline CDR1 and CDR2: SNHLY and FYNNEI. The CDR3: CASSGQGLGEKLFF. The CDR3 DNA reads as TGTGCCAGCAGCGGACAGGGGCTGGGGGAAAAACTGTTTTTT.

Comments on this clonotype: A read error may explain this, as a much larger clone is one base away. The CDR3 ends on some other residue instead of the conserved phenylalanine or tryptophan, so this is likely a read error. The chain combines TRBV7-3 with TRBJ2-3; a weak D match, TRBD2 (5 bases). CDR1 and CDR2 (germline): SGHTA, FQGTGA. The CDR3 runs to 14 residues. With 1 base removed from V and 4 bases from J, the gap between germline ends came to 9 bases. Written as DNA, the CDR3 is TGTGCCAGCAGCTTAATGGGAGCGCCAGATACGCAGTATTCT. The encoded protein is CASSLMGAPDTQYS.

This clonotype was seen many times. The J gene is TRBJ2-3, the V gene TRBV5-1; 11 nucleotides align to TRBD2. This CDR3 region has 17 residues. CDR1 is SGHRS and CDR2 is YFSETQ in the germline V gene. V was clipped by 0 bases and J by 6 bases; unmatched bases: 9. The CDR3 region is CASSLGLAGIESDTQYF. The CDR3 DNA reads TGCGCCAGCAGCTTGGGACTAGCGGGAATCGAGTCCGATACGCAGTATTTT.

In this sample, this clonotype turned up many times. The chain couples TRBV30 to TRBJ1-1, with D tentatively TRBD1 (5 bases). CDR1 is GTSNPN, CDR2 SVGIG, per germline (reference sequence). Trimming cost V 4 bases and J 4 bases, with 16 bases left between them. The CDR3 sequence is 14 residues long. The CDR3 loop reads CAWISGGRFTEAFF. The CDR3 coding sequence is TGTGCCTGGATATCGGGGGGACGGTTCACTGAAGCTTTCTTT.

This clonotype was observed many times. The J gene is TRBJ1-4, the V gene TRBV18; tentative D call: TRBD1 (5 bases). The CDR3 is made up of 16 amino acids. Trimming stripped 3 bases from V and 0 bases from J, with 11 bases between. Germline loops: CDR1 KGHSH, CDR2 LQKENI. The CDR3 reads CASSPGELSTNEKLFF. CDR3 coding DNA: TGTGCCAGCTCACCGGGGGAACTATCAACTAATGAAAAACTGTTTTTT.

This clonotype appeared a few times. The chain couples TRBV29-1 to TRBJ1-1; no firm D call. Germline V lookup: CDR1 SQVTM, CDR2 ANQGSEA. The CDR3 is made up of 13 amino acids. Trimming stripped 6 bases from V and 14 bases from J, with 25 bases between. The CDR3 DNA reads TGCAGCGTACTCGACACGGCACGTCGGGTTTTGTTCTTT. Protein product: CSVLDTARRVLFF. The full variable domain, its missing parts supplied by reference TRBV29-1 and TRBJ1-1, is SAVISQKPSRDICQRGTSLTIQCQVDSQVTMMFWYRQQPGQSLTLIATANQGSEATYESGFVIDKFPISRPNLTFSTLTVSNMSPEDSSIYLCSVLDTARRVLFFGQGTRLTVV.

This clonotype has just a few counts. V and J are TRBV13 and TRBJ2-2; either TRBD1 or TRBD2 may supply D (5 bases each). The CDR3 has 14 residues. Trimming took off 4 bases at V and 5 bases at J, with 11 bases between the two ends. Germline V gene data show CDR1 as PRHDT and CDR2 as FYEKMQ (reference sequence). For the CDR3, the DNA is TGTGCCAGCAGCTATGGATGGGGGACCGGGGAGCTGTTTTTT. This gives the protein CASSYGWGTGELFF. The full variable domain, with the rest looked up from reference TRBV13 and TRBJ2-2, is AAGVIQSPRHLIKEKRETATLKCYPIPRHDTVYWYQQGPGQDPQFLISFYEKMQSDKGSIPDRFSAQQFSDYHSELNMSSLELGDSALYFCASSYGWGTGELFFGEGSRLTVL.